One and the same sample provided the 5 T cell receptor beta chains below, sequenced in a study of T-cell memory formation after mild COVID-19. MiXCR, run by TCRdb on the 5' RACE reads, gives a single entry per CDR3 protein. The table lists nearly 200,000 distinct CDR3 sequences, about a sixth of them singletons. The sequenced sample was PBMCs or a T cell subset sorted from them (not recorded which). The receptors were sampled from an adult woman who had mild COVID-19 (a few samples of this study predate the infection). Cell type and time point are not known.

This chain uses TRBV5-1 with TRBJ2-1; 11 bases line up with TRBD2. Germline CDR1 reads SGHRS; CDR2 reads YFSETQ. The CDR3 spans 16 residues. Germline trimming cut 1 base from V and 8 bases from J; bases unmatched to any gene: 8. CDR3 DNA: TGCGCCAGCAGCTTGAGAGTAGCGGGAGGGCCAGATGAGCAGTTCTTC. It translates to CASSLRVAGGPDEQFF.

The rearrangement joins TRBV4-2 to TRBJ2-1, with 12 bases fitting TRBD2. The germline V gene has CDR1 LGHNA and CDR2 YNFKEQ. This CDR3 contains 16 residues. J was trimmed by 6 bases and V by 6 bases; bases with no gene match: 9. The CDR3 here is CASRQRLAGATNEQFF. As DNA, the CDR3 is TGTGCCAGCAGGCAAAGACTAGCGGGAGCGACCAATGAGCAGTTCTTC.

This clonotype was seen repeatedly, ten times or more. V gene TRBV7-2 combines with J gene TRBJ2-2, with D hard to call. V was shortened by 2 bases and J by 4 bases, with 11 bases between the two germline ends. CDR1 and CDR2 from the germline V gene are SGHTA and FQGNSA. CDR3 size: 15 residues. Here the CDR3 reads CASSLTPQVTGELFF. In DNA, the CDR3 is TGTGCCAGCAGCTTAACCCCCCAGGTCACCGGGGAGCTGTTTTTT.

This clonotype was counted between two and nine times. The chain links TRBV24-1 to TRBJ2-3; unclear D gene. The CDR3 is made up of 13 amino acids. The germline V gene encodes CDR1 KGHDR and CDR2 SFDVKD. Trimming removed 9 bases from V and 2 bases from J, with 11 bases in between. CDR3 coding DNA: TGTGCCACCGATGACCGGACCACAGATACGCAGTATTTT. It translates to CATDDRTTDTQYF.

There are a few counts of this clonotype. The V call is TRBV12-3 or TRBV12-4, the J call TRBJ2-7, with TRBD2 identical over 8 bases. Losses at the gene ends were 5 bases for V and 3 bases for J; bases not matched to a gene: 9. This CDR3 comprises 15 residues. The DNA of the CDR3 is TGTGCCAGCAGTACACTTCCCGGGGGGGGCTACGAGCAGTACTTC. Amino acids: CASSTLPGGGYEQYF.